Shown below are 13 T cell receptor beta chains from a single sample sequenced in a study of CD8 T cells in Susac syndrome. An amount of RNA that ranged from roughly 0.5 to 1 ug was reverse transcribed with random hexamers. One entry per CDR3 protein results from TCRdb running MiXCR on the immunoSEQ multiplex PCR reads. The table includes approximately 53,000 distinct CDR3 sequences, roughly 93% detected once. Sample: CD8+ T cells from PBMCs. These receptors all come from a human donor with multiple sclerosis.

The J gene is TRBJ1-1, the V gene TRBV29-1, with D possibly TRBD1 on 5 matching bases. The CDR3 consists of 15 residues. Germline assignment: CDR1 SQVTM and CDR2 ANQGSEA. V shed 7 bases and J shed 3 bases, with 21 bases lying between them. CDR3 DNA sequence: TGCAGCGCGGTGATGGAGGGGCCCCCGGACACTGAAGCTTTCTTT. The encoded protein is CSAVMEGPPDTEAFF.

The chain recombines TRBV15 with TRBJ1-2; tentative D call: TRBD1 (5 bases). The CDR3 covers 15 residues. The germline V gene has CDR1 LNHNV and CDR2 YYDKDF (reference sequence). Trimming took off 5 bases at V and 3 bases at J, with 16 bases between the two ends. CDR3 sequence: CATSVLREVDYGYTF. The CDR3 DNA reads TGTGCCACCAGCGTCCTCAGGGAAGTTGACTATGGCTACACCTTC.

Only one count was recorded for this clonotype. V usage is TRBV4-2 and J usage is TRBJ2-7, with D tentatively TRBD2 (5 bases). The CDR3 covers 12 residues. The V end was cut by 6 bases, the J end by 7 bases, with 13 bases between. Germline loops: CDR1 LGHNA, CDR2 YNFKEQ. The CDR3, as DNA: TGTGCCAGCAGTACTAATTCGGGGGAGCAGTACTTC. Amino acids: CASSTNSGEQYF.

The chain has TRBV9 and TRBJ1-2, with TRBD1 matching 7 bases. Germline V CDR1 and CDR2: SGDLS, YYNGEE. This CDR3 is built from 14 residues. V gave up 6 bases and J gave up 5 bases; unmatched junction bases: 10. In DNA, the CDR3 is TGTGCCAGCAACCCCGAGGGACAGTCGTATGGCTACACCTTC. It encodes CASNPEGQSYGYTF.

This clonotype showed up just once. The rearrangement links TRBV7-3 to TRBJ2-5; 10 nucleotides align to TRBD2. The CDR3 runs to 15 residues. The J segment lost 5 bases and the V segment lost 2 bases, leaving 5 bases of the junction unmatched. CDR1 is SGHTA, CDR2 FQGTGA, per germline. CDR3 amino acids: CASSLDSGGYETQYF. The CDR3 DNA reads as TGTGCCAGCAGCTTAGATAGCGGGGGGTATGAGACCCAGTACTTC.

The chain has TRBV3-1 and TRBJ2-1; D gene uncertain. V lost 4 bases and J 7 bases, leaving 11 bases between the germline ends. Germline CDR1 and CDR2: LGHDT and YNNKEL (reference sequence). The CDR3 runs to 13 residues. CDR3 amino acids: CASSLDERNEQFF. CDR3 in DNA: TGTGCCAGCAGCCTAGATGAAAGGAATGAGCAGTTCTTC.

There are a few counts of this clonotype. The chain uses TRBV2 and TRBJ2-7, with D uncertain. V was clipped by 8 bases and J by 3 bases, with 14 bases between them. Germline V gene data show CDR1 as SNHLY and CDR2 as FYNNEI. The CDR3 runs to 13 residues. For the CDR3, the DNA is TGTGCCAGCGAGCGCGAGGACCTCTACGAGCAGTACTTC. Translation gives CASEREDLYEQYF.

This chain links TRBV29-1 with TRBJ1-5; a possible D gene is TRBD1 (6 bases). V was clipped by 4 bases and J by 11 bases, with 12 bases between them. The germline gives CDR1 SQVTM, CDR2 ANQGSEA. CDR3 length equals 11 residues. CDR3 in amino acids: CSVVNQGTQHF. CDR3 nucleotides: TGCAGCGTTGTTAACCAGGGGACCCAGCATTTT.

The V gene is TRBV30, the J gene TRBJ1-2; D may be TRBD1 (5 bases). Trimming removed 4 bases from V and 4 bases from J, with 22 bases in between. The germline V gene has CDR1 GTSNPN and CDR2 SVGIG (reference sequence). The CDR3 has 16 residues. The CDR3 region is CAWTAGRVLSAYGYTF. CDR3 nucleotides: TGTGCCTGGACTGCGGGACGAGTACTATCGGCCTATGGCTACACCTTC.

V usage is TRBV6-2 or TRBV6-3 and J usage is TRBJ2-2, with TRBD1 as a possible D gene (5 bases). With 2 bases removed from V and 5 bases from J, the gap between germline ends came to 12 bases. CDR1 and CDR2 (germline): MNHEY, SVGEGT. This CDR3 contains 15 residues. The CDR3 DNA follows: TGTGCCAGCAGTTACCCGATCGACAGTACCGGGGAGCTGTTTTTT. Translating it yields CASSYPIDSTGELFF.

The chain is built from TRBV7-2 and TRBJ2-5; TRBD2 might be the D (5 bases). Trimming removed 4 bases from V and 6 bases from J, with 21 bases in between. Germline lookup yields CDR1 SGHTA and CDR2 FQGNSA. There are 16 residues in the CDR3. As DNA, the CDR3 is TGTGCCAGCAGCTCAAGCGCCGGGATCCCGGGTCAGACCCAGTACTTC. It encodes CASSSSAGIPGQTQYF.

The chain's CDR3 is CASSLAGFRTDTQYF. The CDR3 bases are TGTGCCAGCAGTTTAGCGGGGTTTCGCACAGATACGCAGTATTTT. This rearrangement joins TRBV12-3 or TRBV12-4 to TRBJ2-3; no firm D call. Trimming took 0 bases from V and 1 from J, leaving 8 bases between them. The CDR3 is 15 residues long.

The V call is TRBV19, the J call TRBJ1-1; no clear D. Germline V gene data show CDR1 as LNHDA and CDR2 as SQIVND (reference sequence). This CDR3 contains 15 residues. The ends were cut back, 2 bases at V and 0 bases at J, with 10 bases in the middle. The CDR3, as DNA: TGTGCCAGTAGTATATCCCCCGGGGTGAACACTGAAGCTTTCTTT. This encodes CASSISPGVNTEAFF. The full variable domain, rest sourced from reference TRBV19 and TRBJ1-1, is DGGITQSPKYLFRKEGQNVTLSCEQNLNHDAMYWYRQDPGQGLRLIYYSQIVNDFQKGDIAEGYSVSREKKESFPLTVTSAQKNPTAFYLCASSISPGVNTEAFFGQGTRLTVV.